Included here is one TCR beta chain sequence, with context. This entry belongs to a study of blood T cell repertoires in COVID-19. Authors' methods: Amplifying reference gene primers gave estimates of nucleated cell counts. Assay used: immunoSEQ multiplex PCR; TCRdb lists only in-frame clones, some missing. V and J calls and clone size are given by that table; D and trimming were obtained from the DNA. The table shows under 300,000 clones, with approximately 80% occurring only once. The CDR3 spans 19 residues. Trimming cost V 0 bases and J 6 bases; bases outside gene matches: 14. Germline V gene lookup returns CDR1 LGHNA and CDR2 YSLEER.

This receptor was obtained from a middle-aged woman who had recovered from COVID-19. J is TRBJ2-1 and V is TRBV4-3; 10 bases are a match to TRBD2. Sequencing was performed on peripheral blood. The CDR3 region has the DNA TGCGCCAGCAGCCAAGATAGGAGTGAGCTAGCGGGGGCCCGCAATGAGCAGTTCTTC. It yields the protein CASSQDRSELAGARNEQFF.